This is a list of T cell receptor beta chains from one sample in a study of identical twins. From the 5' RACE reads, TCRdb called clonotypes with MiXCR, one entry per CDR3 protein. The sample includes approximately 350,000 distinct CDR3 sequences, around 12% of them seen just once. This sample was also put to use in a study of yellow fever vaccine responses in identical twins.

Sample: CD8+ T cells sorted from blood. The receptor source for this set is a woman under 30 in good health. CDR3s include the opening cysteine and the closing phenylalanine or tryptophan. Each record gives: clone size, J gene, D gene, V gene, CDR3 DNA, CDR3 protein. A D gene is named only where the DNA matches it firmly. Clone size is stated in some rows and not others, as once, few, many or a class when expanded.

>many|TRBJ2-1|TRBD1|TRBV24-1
TGTGCCACCAGTCGACAGGGTGGGGACAATGAGCAGTTCTTC
CATSRQGGDNEQFF
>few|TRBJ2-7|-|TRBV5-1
TGCGCCAGCAGCTTTACCGGCTACGAGCAGTACTTC
CASSFTGYEQYF
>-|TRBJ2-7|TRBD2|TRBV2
TGTGCCAGCAGTGATCCCGGACTAGCGGGGGACTCTTCCTACGAGCAGTACTTC
CASSDPGLAGDSSYEQYF
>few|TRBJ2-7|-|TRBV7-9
TGTGCCAGCAGCTCCCCGGCCGACTACGAGCAGTACTTC
CASSSPADYEQYF
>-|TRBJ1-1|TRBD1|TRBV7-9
TGTGCCAGCACCTCAAACAGGGGGCGATACACTGAAGCTTTCTTT
CASTSNRGRYTEAFF
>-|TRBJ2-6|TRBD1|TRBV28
TGTGCCAGCAGTTTGGGGCAGGGGGCTTCACACTCTGGGGCCAACGTCCTGACTTTC
CASSLGQGASHSGANVLTF
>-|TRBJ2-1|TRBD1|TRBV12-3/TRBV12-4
TGTGCCAGCACCGGACAGGGGGCCCGCAATGAGCAGTTCTTC
CASTGQGARNEQFF
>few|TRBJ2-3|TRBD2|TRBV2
TGTGCCAGCAGTGAGGGTCGGGGGGGATACACAGATACGCAGTATTTT
CASSEGRGGYTDTQYF
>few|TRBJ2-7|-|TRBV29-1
TGCAGCGTTGAGGAACTAGGCGGAACCTACGAGCAGTACTTC
CSVEELGGTYEQYF
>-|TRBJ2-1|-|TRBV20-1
TGCAGTGCTAGTACGGGGGGCCCTTACAATGAGCAGTTCTTC
CSASTGGPYNEQFF
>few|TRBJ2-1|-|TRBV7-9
TGTGCCACCGAGGGTAGGGTTTACAATGAGCAGTTCTTC
CATEGRVYNEQFF
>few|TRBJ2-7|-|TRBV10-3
TGTGCCATCAGTGCCGCCGCCGGGACACTGAAAGGCTACGAGCAGTACTTC
CAISAAAGTLKGYEQYF
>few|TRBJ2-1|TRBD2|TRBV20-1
TGCAGTGCACGGGGACTAGCGGGAGGGCCGTTCTACAATGAGCAGTTCTTC
CSARGLAGGPFYNEQFF
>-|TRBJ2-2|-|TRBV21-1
TGTGCCAGCAGCAAAGAAGGAGGGAGAGCCACCGGGGAGCTGTTTTTT
CASSKEGGRATGELFF
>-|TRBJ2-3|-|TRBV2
TGTGCCAGCAGTGATTTCCTCCCTCCAGATACGCAGTATTTT
CASSDFLPPDTQYF
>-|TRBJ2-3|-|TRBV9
TGTGCCAGCAGCGTAGCGGGGTCCGGCACAGATACGCAGTATTTT
CASSVAGSGTDTQYF
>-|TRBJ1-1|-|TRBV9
TGTGCCAGCAGCACCTACACGGGAGGAGACACTGAAGCTTTCTTT
CASSTYTGGDTEAFF
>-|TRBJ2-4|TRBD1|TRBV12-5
TGTGCTAGTGGGTACACCGGGACAGGCAAAAACATTCAGTACTTC
CASGYTGTGKNIQYF
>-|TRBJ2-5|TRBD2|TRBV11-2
TGTGCCAGCAGCTTAGTTATTAGCGGGGTGGAGACCCAGTACTTC
CASSLVISGVETQYF
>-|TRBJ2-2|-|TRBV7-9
TGTGCCAGCAGCCCAGGGGGGGGCCGAAACACCGGGGAGCTGTTTTTT
CASSPGGGRNTGELFF
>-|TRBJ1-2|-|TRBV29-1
TGCGCCGGGGGGCCCTCAGGGCGAAACTATGGCTACACCTTC
CAGGPSGRNYGYTF
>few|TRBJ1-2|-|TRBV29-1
TGCAGCGTGGATGGCTATGGCTACACCTTC
CSVDGYGYTF
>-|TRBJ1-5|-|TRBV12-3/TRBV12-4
TGTGCCAGCAGTTTCCCTGGGGATCAGCCCCAGCATTTT
CASSFPGDQPQHF
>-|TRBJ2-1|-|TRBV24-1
TGTGCCACCGCTCTAGAGTCCCACAATGAGCAGTTCTTC
CATALESHNEQFF
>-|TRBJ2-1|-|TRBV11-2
TGTGCCAGCAGCTTGGACCTTCTAGCGCGAGGGGCCAATGAGCAGTTCTTC
CASSLDLLARGANEQFF
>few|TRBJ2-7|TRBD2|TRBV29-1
TGCAGCGTTGTGCTAGCGGGAGTGGGCTACGAGCAGTACTTC
CSVVLAGVGYEQYF
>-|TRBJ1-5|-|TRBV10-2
TGCGCCAGCAGTGTGGGCAGACTCAATCAGCCCCAGCATTTT
CASSVGRLNQPQHF
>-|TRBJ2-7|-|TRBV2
TGTGCCAGCAGCCCTGAAGGGCTCCTTGACGAGCAGTACTTC
CASSPEGLLDEQYF
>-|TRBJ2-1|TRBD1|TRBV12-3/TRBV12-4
TGTGCCAGCAGTTCCTCCGGGACAGGGGGTAATGAGCAGTTCTTC
CASSSSGTGGNEQFF
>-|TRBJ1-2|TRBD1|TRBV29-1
TGCAGCGTTGAAGCCGTTGAAACAGGGGGCGCAGGGTATGGCTACACCTTC
CSVEAVETGGAGYGYTF
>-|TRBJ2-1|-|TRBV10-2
TGCGCCAGCAGTGACGAAAGGGAGTGGGATGAGCAGTTCTTC
CASSDEREWDEQFF
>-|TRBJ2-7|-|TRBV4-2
TGTGCCAGCAGCCGACCGATAGCTATCGGGACTGAGGCCTACGAGCAGTACTTC
CASSRPIAIGTEAYEQYF
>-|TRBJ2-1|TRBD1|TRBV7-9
TGTGCCAGCAGGACGACAGGGGACAATGAGCAGTTCTTC
CASRTTGDNEQFF
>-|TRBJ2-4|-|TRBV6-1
TGTGCCAGCAGTAAATCAAGGGACCGGATAGCCAAAAACATTCAGTACTTC
CASSKSRDRIAKNIQYF
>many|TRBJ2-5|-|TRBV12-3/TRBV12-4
TGTGCCAGCAGTTTTAGGGAGACCCAGTACTTC
CASSFRETQYF
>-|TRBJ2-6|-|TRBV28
TGTGCCGCGTTGGCAGCCGGGGCCAACGTCCTGACTTTC
CAALAAGANVLTF
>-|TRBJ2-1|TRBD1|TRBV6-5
TGTGCCAGCAGTTACCGGGGACAGGGGGTATGGAATGAGCAGTTCTTC
CASSYRGQGVWNEQFF
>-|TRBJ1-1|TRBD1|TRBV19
TGTGCCACGGGACAGGGGGCCGCTGAAGCTTTCTTT
CATGQGAAEAFF
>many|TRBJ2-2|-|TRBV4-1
TGCGCCAGCAGCGTTCCGGGACTCCCAACCGGGGAGCTGTTTTTT
CASSVPGLPTGELFF
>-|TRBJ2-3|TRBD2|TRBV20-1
TGCAGTGCCATAGCGGGGACTAGCACAGATACGCAGTATTTT
CSAIAGTSTDTQYF
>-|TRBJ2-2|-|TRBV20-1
TGCAGTGCTAGTTGGCTAGCCGCTGGGGGTGACACCGGGGAGCTGTTTTTT
CSASWLAAGGDTGELFF
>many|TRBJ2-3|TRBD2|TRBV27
TGTGCCAGCAGTTTCCTAGCGGGGCAAAGCACAGATACGCAGTATTTT
CASSFLAGQSTDTQYF
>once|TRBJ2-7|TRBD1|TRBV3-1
TGTGCCTGCAGCCAGCAGGTCCGTTACAGGGGTCTCTGGGAGCAGTACTTC
CACSQQVRYRGLWEQYF
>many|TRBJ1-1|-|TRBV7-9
TGTGCCAGCAGGAGGAACACTGAAGCTTTCTTT
CASRRNTEAFF
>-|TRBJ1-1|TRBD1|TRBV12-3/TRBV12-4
TGTGCCAGCACCTGGACAGGTTGGGACACTGAAGCTTTCTTT
CASTWTGWDTEAFF
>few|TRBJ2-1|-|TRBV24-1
TGTGCCACCAGCTCAGTAGGGGTTTCCTACAATGAGCAGTTCTTC
CATSSVGVSYNEQFF
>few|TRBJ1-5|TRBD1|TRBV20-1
TGCAGTGCCTCGGAGGGACAGGGGACGGATCAGCCCCAGCATTTT
CSASEGQGTDQPQHF
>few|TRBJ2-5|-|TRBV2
TGTGCCAGCAGTGATTGGCAGGCCAAGGTACAAGAGACCCAGTACTTC
CASSDWQAKVQETQYF
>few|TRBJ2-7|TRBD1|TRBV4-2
TGTGCCAGCAGCCAAGAGGGGACAGGCTACTCGGGAGCTGGAGAGCAGTACTTC
CASSQEGTGYSGAGEQYF
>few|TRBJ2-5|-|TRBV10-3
TGTGCCATCAGTGAGGGTTTACGGGGCGAAGAGACCCAGTACTTC
CAISEGLRGEETQYF
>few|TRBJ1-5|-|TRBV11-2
TGTGCCAGCAGCCGCACCGAGGATAGCAATCAGCCCCAGCATTTT
CASSRTEDSNQPQHF
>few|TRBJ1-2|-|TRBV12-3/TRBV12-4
TGTGCCAGCAGTTTTCAGGGATCTAACTATGGCTACACCTTC
CASSFQGSNYGYTF
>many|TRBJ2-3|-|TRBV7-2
TGTGCCAGCAGCTATAGCGTTAGAGATACGCAGTATTTT
CASSYSVRDTQYF
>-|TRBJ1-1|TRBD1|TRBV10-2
TGCGCCAGCAGTGAGTCGAGACAGGGGGAACAAGCTTTCTTT
CASSESRQGEQAFF
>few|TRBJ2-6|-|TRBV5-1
TGCGCCAGCAGCTTGGATGGACAGAATTCTGGGGCCAACGTCCTGACTTTC
CASSLDGQNSGANVLTF
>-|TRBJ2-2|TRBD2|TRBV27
TGTGCCAGCAGCTATGGGACTAGCGGGAGTGTAGGTGCCGGGGAGCTGTTTTTT
CASSYGTSGSVGAGELFF
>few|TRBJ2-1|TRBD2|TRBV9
TGTGCCAGCAGCGTTTTATCTAGCGGGATTGAAGATGAGCAGTTCTTC
CASSVLSSGIEDEQFF
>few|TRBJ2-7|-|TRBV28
TGTGCCAGCAGTTCCTGGATCAGCTCCTACGAGCAGTACTTC
CASSSWISSYEQYF